The 18 T cell receptor beta chains below all came from one sample that was sequenced in a study of T-cell memory formation after mild COVID-19. TCRdb re-called the 5' RACE reads with MiXCR, one entry per CDR3 protein. The sample includes hundreds of thousands of distinct CDR3 sequences, around 27% of them seen just once. The sequenced material came from PBMCs or a T cell subset sorted from them (not recorded which). The source of these receptors is an adult woman who had mild COVID-19 (a few samples of this study predate the infection). Cell type and time point are not known.

The chain joins TRBV6-2 or TRBV6-3 to TRBJ2-7; D is possibly TRBD2 (7 bases). The CDR3 has 14 amino acids. Trimming stripped 5 bases from V and 4 bases from J, with 15 bases between. Germline V gene lookup returns CDR1 MNHEY and CDR2 SVGEGT. For the CDR3, the DNA is TGTGCCAGCAGTGCTCGGGGGGCGTGGTACGAGCAGTACTTC. It yields the protein CASSARGAWYEQYF.

The gene calls are TRBV20-1 and TRBJ2-5; tentatively, D is TRBD2 (6 bases). The germline gives CDR1 DFQATT, CDR2 SNEGSKA (reference sequence). Trimming removed 1 base at V and 5 bases at J, with 20 bases between. The CDR3 runs to 16 residues. The CDR3 nucleotides read TGCAGTGCTAGAGCCTCGCGGGGACCCCAAGGGGAGACCCAGTACTTC. Translating it yields CSARASRGPQGETQYF.

The rearrangement joins TRBV6-1 to TRBJ1-3; D is possibly TRBD1 (5 bases). V dropped 8 bases and J dropped 0 bases, with 11 bases sitting between them. The CDR3 length is 14 residues. CDR1 and CDR2 from the germline V gene are MNHNS and SASEGT. The CDR3 DNA reads as TGTGCCAGCGGGGCAGGTTACTCTGGAAACACCATATATTTT. Translating gives CASGAGYSGNTIYF.

This clonotype was seen more than once but under ten times. V usage is TRBV5-6 and J usage is TRBJ2-4; no clear D. Germline loops: CDR1 SGHDT, CDR2 YYEEEE. This CDR3 comprises 14 residues. V lost 0 bases and J 4 bases, leaving 8 bases between the germline ends. CDR3 DNA sequence: TGTGCCAGCAGCTTGGCGTCTCGGAAAAACATTCAGTACTTC. Residues: CASSLASRKNIQYF.

The chain has TRBV9 and TRBJ2-1, with 10 positions matching TRBD2. V lost 4 bases to trimming and J lost 2 bases; unmatched junction nucleotides: 12. This CDR3 contains 18 residues. The germline V gene has CDR1 SGDLS and CDR2 YYNGEE. This CDR3 reads CASSNPQSGRAPYNEQFF. DNA for the CDR3: TGTGCCAGCAGCAATCCCCAGAGCGGGAGGGCCCCCTACAATGAGCAGTTCTTC.

Points on this clonotype: This may be a read error, as it is one base from a much larger clone. V is TRBV7-2 and J is TRBJ2-7; 8 nucleotides line up with TRBD1. The V gene end was trimmed by 3 bases and the J gene end by 6 bases; junction bases not matched to a gene: 1. Per germline, CDR1 SGHTA and CDR2 FQGNSA. The CDR3 consists of 12 residues. In DNA, the CDR3 is TGTGCCAGCAGCTTCGACAGGGGCGAGCAGTACTTC. Its translation is CASSFDRGEQYF.

In its sample, this clonotype was seen a few times. The chain couples TRBV27 to TRBJ2-1; the D gene is possibly TRBD1 (6 bases). Germline V gene sequence: CDR1 MNHEY, CDR2 SMNVEV (reference sequence). CDR3 size: 15 residues. V gave up 3 bases and J gave up 9 bases, with 18 bases separating them. The CDR3: CASSLAGVRRSEQFF. The CDR3 DNA reads as TGTGCCAGCAGTTTGGCAGGGGTACGACGGAGTGAGCAGTTCTTC.

J is TRBJ2-7 and V is TRBV7-9, with D tentatively TRBD2 (6 bases). The CDR3 covers 14 residues. Germline CDR1 reads SEHNR; CDR2 reads FQNEAQ (reference sequence). V was shortened by 5 bases and J by 5 bases, with 16 bases between the two germline ends. As DNA, the CDR3 is TGTGCCAGCAGCCTCGGGACTGACGGCCACGAGCAGTACTTC. This gives the protein CASSLGTDGHEQYF.

This chain connects TRBV7-2 to TRBJ2-3; the D call may be TRBD1 or TRBD2 (5 bases each). V lost 6 bases and J 2 bases, leaving 12 bases between the germline ends. CDR3 length: 14 residues. CDR1 and CDR2 (germline): SGHTA, FQGNSA. The CDR3 loop is CASRNRGVTDTQYF. The CDR3 bases are TGTGCCAGCAGAAACAGAGGGGTCACAGATACGCAGTATTTT.

Only a few counts were recorded for this clonotype. The chain combines TRBV6-2 or TRBV6-3 with TRBJ2-2, with D unresolved. Trimming took off 4 bases at V and 7 bases at J, with 13 bases between the two ends. This CDR3 contains 14 residues. Germline CDR1 MNHEY, CDR2 SVGEGT. The CDR3 DNA is TGTGCCAGCAGTTCGATTGGGGTTATCGGGGAGCTGTTTTTT. It codes for CASSSIGVIGELFF.

The chain uses TRBV6-4 and TRBJ2-2; D gene uncertain. The germline V and J ends were trimmed by 6 bases and 7 bases, with 9 bases remaining between them. The CDR3 covers 12 residues. Germline V lookup: CDR1 MRHNA, CDR2 SNTAGT. The CDR3 bases are TGTGCCAGCAGCACATGGGGCGGGGAGCTGTTTTTT. As protein: CASSTWGGELFF.

This clonotype was counted only a few times. This rearrangement joins TRBV5-6 to TRBJ2-7, with D possibly being TRBD2 (5 bases). The CDR3 is made up of 14 amino acids. Per the germline V gene, CDR1 is SGHDT and CDR2 is YYEEEE. Trimming took 2 bases from V and 2 from J, leaving 11 bases between them. The CDR3 is CASSLRERAYEQYF. As DNA, the CDR3 is TGTGCCAGCAGCTTAAGAGAGAGGGCCTACGAGCAGTACTTC. Complete variable domain (other parts from reference TRBV5-6 and TRBJ2-7): DAGVTQSPTHLIKTRGQQVTLRCSPKSGHDTVSWYQQALGQGPQFIFQYYEEEERQRGNFPDRFSGHQFPNYSSELNVNALLLGDSALYLCASSLRERAYEQYFGPGTRLTVT.

V and J are TRBV30 and TRBJ1-2; D call uncertain. CDR1 GTSNPN and CDR2 SVGIG come from the germline V gene (reference sequence). The CDR3 is 16 amino acids. Trimming took 3 bases from V and 4 from J, leaving 21 bases between them. Here the CDR3 reads CAWSPPRVGPLYGYTF. CDR3 sequence (DNA): TGTGCCTGGAGCCCACCAAGGGTCGGGCCCCTCTATGGCTACACCTTC.

Ten or more counts support this clonotype. The V call is TRBV11-2, the J call TRBJ2-1; D unresolved. Trimming removed 3 bases from V and 7 bases from J, with 31 bases in between. The CDR3 has 20 amino acids. The germline V gene has CDR1 SGHAT and CDR2 FQNNGV. In DNA form, the CDR3 reads TGTGCCAGCAGCTTCGAGTCATTCTCTTTATTGTCTTCGGTTCGTAATGAGCAGTTCTTC. This sequence encodes CASSFESFSLLSSVRNEQFF.

This clonotype was seen more than once but under ten times. J is TRBJ2-7 and V is TRBV5-1; D is ambiguous. V lost 5 bases to trimming and J lost 3 bases, with 9 bases between them. Germline V gene lookup returns CDR1 SGHRS and CDR2 YFSETQ. CDR3 length: 12 amino acids. This CDR3 reads CASRGRIYEQYF. CDR3 nucleotides: TGCGCCAGCAGAGGACGGATCTACGAGCAGTACTTC.

The rearrangement links TRBV10-3 to TRBJ1-2; 9 bases line up with TRBD1. The CDR3 runs 12 residues. Germline V gene lookup returns CDR1 ENHRY and CDR2 SYGVKD. The CDR3 loop reads CASGGQGYGYTF. In DNA form, the CDR3 reads TGTGCTAGCGGGGGACAGGGTTACGGCTACACCTTC.

This chain connects TRBV29-1 to TRBJ2-1; 7 bases agree with TRBD2. The germline V gene encodes CDR1 SQVTM and CDR2 ANQGSEA. The CDR3 runs to 15 residues. After removal of 4 bases from V and 0 bases from J, the junction contained 6 bases not matched to a gene. The CDR3 nucleotides read TGCAGCGTTGTAGGCCTAGCGGACTCCTACAATGAGCAGTTCTTC. Amino acid sequence: CSVVGLADSYNEQFF.

This clonotype was seen only a few times. The CDR3 nucleotides read TGCGCCAGCAGCTCCGGGGTGGCAGATACGCAGTATTTT. The encoded protein is CASSSGVADTQYF. This chain uses TRBV5-1 with TRBJ2-3; perhaps TRBD2 as D (5 bases). V lost 3 bases to trimming and J lost 4 bases, with 9 bases between them. Germline loops: CDR1 SGHRS, CDR2 YFSETQ. The CDR3 length is 13 residues.